This entry features one T cell receptor beta chain sequence. Its target is unknown. It was with 60 Vbeta and 13 Jbeta primers that the PCR ran. Using immunoSEQ multiplex PCR, the repertoire was profiled, and TCRdb retains in-frame clones only, with some absent. The sample has fewer than 250,000 clones, roughly four fifths seen once. The source of the sample is a study of cytomegalovirus exposure and HLA in healthy donors. Whole-study findings and limits: TCR beta V segments were, for the most part, productive about 87% or about 30% of the time in an earlier analysis. Investigators reported some 150 TCR beta chains as tied to cytomegalovirus. A later analysis linked a missense variant in DCLRE1C to the trimming of TCR beta V and J genes.

This CDR3 region has 18 residues. CDR1 is PRHDT, CDR2 FYEKMQ, per germline (reference sequence). Trimming at V came to 4 bases and at J to 6 bases, leaving 12 bases not matched to a gene. This sequence was found in a girl aged 2 to 10 in good health and CMV-seronegative. The chain uses TRBV13 and TRBJ2-1, with 13 bases aligning to TRBD2. Sequencing used PBMCs. CDR3: CASSSSRTSGSFVNEQFF. The CDR3 coding sequence is TGTGCCAGCAGCTCCTCCCGGACTAGCGGGAGCTTTGTCAATGAGCAGTTCTTC. Using reference TRBV13 and TRBJ2-1 for the parts outside the CDR3, the full variable domain is AAGVIQSPRHLIKEKRETATLKCYPIPRHDTVYWYQQGPGQDPQFLISFYEKMQSDKGSIPDRFSAQQFSDYHSELNMSSLELGDSALYFCASSSSRTSGSFVNEQFFGPGTRLTVL.